This T cell receptor beta chain stems from a study of CD8 T cells in Susac syndrome. CD8+ and CD4+ T cells circulating in blood were sequenced for TCR beta. TEMRA cells were FACS-enriched, and CD8+ and CD4+ T cells were isolated negatively. RNA, at roughly 0.5 to 1 ug, was reverse transcribed with random hexamers. MiXCR, run by TCRdb on the immunoSEQ multiplex PCR reads, gives a single entry per CDR3 protein. Altogether about 89,000 distinct CDR3 sequences are present, about 93% being singletons, with the ten largest covering 0.32%. Germline V gene sequence: CDR1 LNHNV, CDR2 YYDKDF (reference sequence). With V trimmed by 3 bases and J by 2 bases, 2 bases remained unmatched. The CDR3 extends over 14 amino acids.

The TCR sequence derives from a human donor in good health. The chain combines TRBV15 with TRBJ2-7, with 9 bases matching TRBD1. Source material: CD8+ T cells from PBMCs. DNA for the CDR3: TGTGCCACCAGCAGGGACAGGGGTACCTACGAGCAGTACTTC. Protein sequence: CATSRDRGTYEQYF.